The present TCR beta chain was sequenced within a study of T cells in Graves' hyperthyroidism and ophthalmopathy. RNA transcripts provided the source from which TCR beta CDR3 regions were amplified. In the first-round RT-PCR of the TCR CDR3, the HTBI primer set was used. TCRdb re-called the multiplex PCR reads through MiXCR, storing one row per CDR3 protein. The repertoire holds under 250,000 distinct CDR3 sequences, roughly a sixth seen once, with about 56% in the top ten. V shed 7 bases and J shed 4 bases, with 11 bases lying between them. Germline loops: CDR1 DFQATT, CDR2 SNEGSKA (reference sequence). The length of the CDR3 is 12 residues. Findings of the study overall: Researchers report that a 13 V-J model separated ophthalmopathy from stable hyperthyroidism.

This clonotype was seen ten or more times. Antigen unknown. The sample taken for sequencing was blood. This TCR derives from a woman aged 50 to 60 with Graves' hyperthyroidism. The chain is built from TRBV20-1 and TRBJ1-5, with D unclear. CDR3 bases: TGCAGTGTTCCAGTGGGGAATCAGCCCCAGCATTTT. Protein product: CSVPVGNQPQHF.